This entry describes one TCR beta chain. These data come from a study of shared clonotypes between healthy human individuals. V was pared by 6 bases and J by 9 bases, with 9 bases between. Per germline, CDR1 SNHLY and CDR2 FYNNEI. This CDR3 contains 11 residues. Here immunoSEQ multiplex PCR was the method, and the copy in TCRdb shows in-frame clones only, minus some. The sample lists about 1 million clones; around 74% were seen once. The sequencing sample was made of memory CD4+ T cells sorted from blood. Noted subset: CD45RA-negative fraction. The chain links TRBV2 to TRBJ2-1; D might be TRBD1 (5 bases). The receptor comes from a man in his late teens or twenties in good health. The CDR3 loop is CASRSRAEQFF. CDR3 coding DNA: TGTGCCAGCAGATCCAGGGCTGAGCAGTTCTTC.